The clone carrying this T cell receptor (beta chain) has only a few counts. Its target is not known. Deep-level running was used for the assay. Sequencing used immunoSEQ multiplex PCR; TCRdb keeps in-frame clones, though not all of them. The data hold roughly 170,000 clones, with approximately 62% observed a single time. These data come from a study of shared clonotypes between healthy human individuals. Notes on the study in general: Generation of non-shared clonotypes was less probable than generation of clonotypes shared by all four donors.

Per germline, CDR1 SNHLY and CDR2 FYNNEI. V shed 8 bases and J shed 1 base, with 14 bases lying between them. This CDR3 contains 14 residues. This TCR derives from a man aged 25-40 years in good health. V and J are TRBV2 and TRBJ1-1; perhaps TRBD1 as D (6 bases). The sample taken for sequencing was memory CD4+ T cells sorted from blood. Subset of the sample: CD45RA-negative fraction. DNA for the CDR3: TGTGCCAGCGGGGACAAGGCGAGGAACACTGAAGCTTTCTTT. Translation gives CASGDKARNTEAFF.